The 24 T cell receptor beta chains in this list originate from one sample, sequenced in a study of blood T cell repertoires in COVID-19. The protocol was immunoSEQ multiplex PCR, while the TCRdb copy is restricted to in-frame clones and leaves out a portion. This table has approximately 50,000 clones, about 90% appearing once. Sequencing used peripheral blood. These receptors all come from a human donor in a cohort sampled during active COVID-19.

This clone was seen a single time. This sequence joins TRBV9 and TRBJ2-3, with TRBD2 identical over 7 bases. This CDR3 is built from 15 residues. Germline V gene lookup returns CDR1 SGDLS and CDR2 YYNGEE. V shed 0 bases and J 3 bases; nucleotides not matched to a gene: 4. The CDR3 loop reads CASSVAGGETDTQYF. The CDR3 region has the DNA TGTGCCAGCAGCGTAGCTGGGGGGGAGACAGATACGCAGTATTTT.

The CDR3 loop is CASRRSGGGEQYF. CDR3 coding DNA: TGTGCCAGCAGGCGTAGCGGGGGGGGCGAGCAGTACTTC. V usage is TRBV27 and J usage is TRBJ2-7, with 11 nucleotides matching TRBD2. Germline V gene lookup returns CDR1 MNHEY and CDR2 SMNVEV (reference sequence). This CDR3 is 13 amino acids long. Losses at the gene ends were 6 bases for V and 6 bases for J; bases not matched to a gene: 4.

This chain uses TRBV7-9 with TRBJ1-2, with D uncertain. Germline V gene data show CDR1 as SEHNR and CDR2 as FQNEAQ (reference sequence). V lost 1 base to trimming and J lost 2 bases, with 2 bases between them. The CDR3 sequence is 12 residues long. CDR3 DNA sequence: TGTGCCAGCAGCTTAGTAAACTATGGCTACACCTTC. Residues: CASSLVNYGYTF.

The chain has TRBV19 and TRBJ2-7; TRBD1 might be the D (5 bases). V was trimmed by 6 bases and J by 3 bases, leaving 12 bases between them. The CDR3 has 13 residues. Germline V CDR1 and CDR2: LNHDA, SQIVND (reference sequence). The CDR3 DNA sequence: TGTGCCAGTAGGACACTCGACAGCTACGAGCAGTACTTC. Translation: CASRTLDSYEQYF.

J is TRBJ2-5 and V is TRBV7-3; TRBD2 aligns across 11 bases. V lost 2 bases and J lost 4; bases outside the gene matches: 9. The CDR3 has 17 residues. Germline V gene data show CDR1 as SGHTA and CDR2 as FQGTGA. The CDR3: CASSLAASGGRAETQYF. The CDR3, as DNA: TGTGCCAGCAGCTTAGCGGCTAGCGGGGGGCGGGCAGAGACCCAGTACTTC.

The sample holds one count of this clone. The chain is built from TRBV12-3 or TRBV12-4 and TRBJ1-1; TRBD1 is a possible D gene (6 bases). The CDR3 runs to 11 residues. With 7 bases removed from V and 11 bases from J, the gap between germline ends came to 14 bases. CDR3 sequence (DNA): TGTGCCAGCACCAGGGGCAGGGGTGCTTTCTTT. Protein: CASTRGRGAFF.

The chain carries TRBV2 and TRBJ2-7; D is possibly TRBD1 (6 bases). The CDR3 runs 14 residues. Trimming removed 6 bases at V and 0 bases at J, with 12 bases between. Germline V gene sequence: CDR1 SNHLY, CDR2 FYNNEI. The CDR3 spells CASREKTGSYEQYF. The CDR3 coding sequence is TGTGCCAGCAGGGAAAAGACAGGCTCCTACGAGCAGTACTTC. Full variable domain (outside the CDR3, taken from reference TRBV2 and TRBJ2-7): EPEVTQTPSHQVTQMGQEVILRCVPISNHLYFYWYRQILGQKVEFLVSFYNNEISEKSEIFDDQFSVERPDGSNFTLKIRSTKLEDSAMYFCASREKTGSYEQYFGPGTRLTVT.

The V gene is TRBV28, the J gene TRBJ1-5, with TRBD1 matching over 8 bases. This CDR3 contains 14 residues. V lost 5 bases, J lost 9 bases, and 9 bases stayed unmatched. Germline lookup yields CDR1 MDHEN and CDR2 SYDVKM. The CDR3 nucleotides are TGTGCCAGCAGTCGACAGGGGTCGATATCGCCCCAGCATTTT. Translating it yields CASSRQGSISPQHF.

The chain joins TRBV20-1 to TRBJ2-1; D gene ambiguous. Germline loops: CDR1 DFQATT, CDR2 SNEGSKA (reference sequence). The CDR3 is made up of 13 amino acids. The V end was cut by 3 bases, the J end by 0 bases, with 6 bases between. CDR3 nucleotides: TGCAGTGCTAGTCCCTTCTCCTACAATGAGCAGTTCTTC. This gives the protein CSASPFSYNEQFF.

V usage is TRBV18 and J usage is TRBJ2-1, with TRBD1 matching over 10 bases. Looked up from germline, CDR1 is KGHSH and CDR2 is LQKENI. CDR3 size: 14 residues. Trimming took 3 bases from V and 6 from J; bases not matched to a gene: 2. The CDR3 nucleotides read TGTGCCAGCTCACCGAGGACAGGGGGCAATGAGCAGTTCTTC. It encodes CASSPRTGGNEQFF.

The J gene is TRBJ2-5, the V gene TRBV2; D not certain. V shed 3 bases and J shed 5 bases, with 16 bases lying between them. CDR3 length: 15 residues. The germline CDR1 and CDR2 sequences are SNHLY and FYNNEI. DNA of the CDR3: TGTGCCAGCAGTGAGTCGGAGTCTCCATGGGAGACCCAGTACTTC. Its translation is CASSESESPWETQYF.

This chain uses TRBV11-3 with TRBJ2-1, with a tentative D call TRBD2 (6 bases). The CDR3 is 15 residues long. Germline values: CDR1 SGHNT, CDR2 YENEEA. V lost 3 bases and J 9 bases, leaving 18 bases between the germline ends. The CDR3 sequence: CASSLRQGGFAEQFF. The CDR3, as DNA: TGTGCCAGCAGCTTGAGGCAGGGAGGATTTGCTGAGCAGTTCTTC.

The chain recombines TRBV29-1 with TRBJ2-1; 14 bases match TRBD2. Per germline, CDR1 SQVTM and CDR2 ANQGSEA. The CDR3 totals 14 residues. V lost 6 bases, J lost 5 bases, and 3 bases stayed unmatched. The CDR3 DNA sequence: TGCAGCGTGAAGACTAGCGGGAGGGACAATGAGCAGTTCTTC. Encoded protein: CSVKTSGRDNEQFF.

The J gene is TRBJ1-4, the V gene TRBV9, with D possibly being TRBD1 (6 bases). The germline gives CDR1 SGDLS, CDR2 YYNGEE. The CDR3 length is 14 residues. The ends were cut back, 4 bases at V and 7 bases at J, with 14 bases in the middle. CDR3 amino acids: CASSLQGSAEKLFF. The CDR3 DNA follows: TGTGCCAGCAGCCTACAGGGTTCGGCTGAAAAACTGTTTTTT.

V usage is TRBV30 and J usage is TRBJ1-4, with 7 bases aligning to TRBD1. V dropped 3 bases and J dropped 5; count of bases not matched to a gene: 6. The CDR3 sequence is 14 residues long. CDR1 is GTSNPN, CDR2 SVGIG, per germline (reference sequence). The CDR3 DNA is TGTGCCTGGAGGCCACAGGGGACCAATGAAAAACTGTTTTTT. It encodes CAWRPQGTNEKLFF.

This clone was detected only once. The chain uses TRBV19 and TRBJ2-7, with 10 bases identical to TRBD2. This CDR3 comprises 16 residues. Germline assignment: CDR1 LNHDA and CDR2 SQIVND (reference sequence). V was pared by 4 bases and J by 3 bases, with 9 bases of the junction left unmatched. Written as DNA, the CDR3 is TGTGCCAGTAGTACCTTAGCGGGAGGTTCCTACTACGAGCAGTACTTC. Amino acids: CASSTLAGGSYYEQYF.

V usage is TRBV11-2 and J usage is TRBJ2-2; TRBD2 might be the D (6 bases). Germline V CDR1 and CDR2: SGHAT, FQNNGV. V gave up 5 bases and J gave up 4 bases, with 20 bases separating them. This CDR3 region has 17 residues. CDR3 in amino acids: CASSPTRWRAATGELFF. The CDR3, as DNA: TGTGCCAGCAGCCCCACTCGGTGGAGGGCCGCCACCGGGGAGCTGTTTTTT.

This sequence joins TRBV6-4 and TRBJ2-5; a weak D match, TRBD2 (5 bases). CDR3 length: 12 amino acids. The germline CDR1 and CDR2 sequences are MRHNA and SNTAGT. The V end was cut by 10 bases, the J end by 6 bases, with 15 bases between. The CDR3 region is CATGSFGKTQYF. The CDR3, as DNA: TGTGCCACCGGGTCATTCGGGAAGACCCAGTACTTC.

This chain connects TRBV14 to TRBJ1-6, with D possibly TRBD1 on 6 matching bases. The CDR3 is made up of 13 amino acids. V lost 6 bases and J lost 12, with 15 bases in between. Looked up from germline, CDR1 is SGHDN and CDR2 is FVKESK. The CDR3 here is CASSRGQSLPLHF. CDR3 in DNA: TGTGCCAGCAGTCGTGGACAGTCCTTACCCCTCCACTTT.

This chain links TRBV3-1 (or the pseudogene TRBV3-2) with TRBJ2-3; 7 bases map to TRBD2. Germline trimming cut 1 base from V and 0 bases from J; bases unmatched to any gene: 4. The CDR3 has 16 amino acids. CDR1 is LGHDT, CDR2 YNNKEL, per germline (reference sequence). CDR3 sequence: CASSQVGGVSTDTQYF. CDR3 nucleotides: TGTGCCAGCAGCCAAGTGGGGGGGGTAAGCACAGATACGCAGTATTTT.

The chain recombines TRBV19 with TRBJ1-5; 7 nucleotides agree with TRBD1. Germline assignment: CDR1 LNHDA and CDR2 SQIVND (reference sequence). J gave up 5 bases and V 3 bases, and 7 bases lay outside the gene matches. The length of the CDR3 is 15 residues. The chain's CDR3 is CASSISPTGYQPQHF. The CDR3 DNA sequence: TGTGCCAGTAGTATTTCTCCGACAGGGTATCAGCCCCAGCATTTT.

V usage is TRBV19 and J usage is TRBJ1-1, with 11 nucleotides matching TRBD1. From germline, CDR1 is LNHDA and CDR2 SQIVND (reference sequence). The CDR3 runs to 16 residues. Trimming cost V 7 bases and J 5 bases; bases outside gene matches: 12. In DNA form, the CDR3 reads TGTGCCAGTATCCGGGGTTCGGGACAGGGGGGGACTGAAGCTTTCTTT. This encodes CASIRGSGQGGTEAFF. The full variable domain, completed using reference TRBV19 and TRBJ1-1, is DGGITQSPKYLFRKEGQNVTLSCEQNLNHDAMYWYRQDPGQGLRLIYYSQIVNDFQKGDIAEGYSVSREKKESFPLTVTSAQKNPTAFYLCASIRGSGQGGTEAFFGQGTRLTVV.

The chain employs TRBV3-1 (or the pseudogene TRBV3-2) and TRBJ1-2; 9 bases fit TRBD1. The CDR3 totals 14 residues. Unmatched junction bases numbered 3, after V lost 4 bases and J lost 3 bases. The germline V gene has CDR1 LGHDT and CDR2 YNNKEL (reference sequence). The CDR3 here is CASSLTGGHYGYTF. In DNA, the CDR3 is TGTGCCAGCAGCCTGACAGGGGGGCACTATGGCTACACCTTC.

The chain combines TRBV18 with TRBJ2-1; 16 nucleotides match TRBD2. The CDR3 is 20 residues long. CDR1 is KGHSH and CDR2 is LQKENI in the germline V gene. With V trimmed by 3 bases and J by 4 bases, 12 bases remained unmatched. In DNA form, the CDR3 reads TGTGCCAGCTCACCGTTGCCCGGGACTAGCGGGGGGGCCGTTTACAATGAGCAGTTCTTC. Its protein product is CASSPLPGTSGGAVYNEQFF.